A single sample is the source of the 18 T cell receptor beta chains below, sequenced in a study of blood T cell repertoires in COVID-19. Method: immunoSEQ multiplex PCR; TCRdb's copy keeps in-frame clones and lacks some. The sample includes 120,000 to 150,000 clones, around 84% of them seen just once. Sample: peripheral blood. The receptors derive from a woman aged 50 to 65 in a cohort sampled during active or convalescent COVID-19.

The chain combines TRBV7-2 with TRBJ2-5; 13 bases are shared with TRBD2. Germline CDR1 and CDR2: SGHTA and FQGNSA. V trimming: 5 bases; J trimming: 0 bases; junction bases outside the gene matches: 9. The CDR3 loop spans 18 amino acids. The DNA for the CDR3 is TGTGCCAGCAGCCCGAGACTAGCGGGGGGCGGGGACCAAGAGACCCAGTACTTC. This sequence encodes CASSPRLAGGGDQETQYF.

This sequence joins TRBV4-3 and TRBJ1-2; TRBD1 might be the D (5 bases). The CDR3 length is 12 residues. V was pared by 1 base and J by 6 bases, with 6 bases between. The V gene's germline CDR1 is LGHNA and CDR2 YSLEER. CDR3 region: CASSQAGHGYTF. In nucleotides, the CDR3 is TGCGCCAGCAGCCAAGCAGGGCATGGCTACACCTTC.

In DNA, the CDR3 is TGCGCCAGCAGCCCCGGGTGGCTGATAAACACTGAAGCTTTCTTT. Protein: CASSPGWLINTEAFF. The chain couples TRBV5-1 to TRBJ1-1, with D unresolved. V lost 4 bases and J lost 2, with 15 bases in between. The CDR3 has 15 residues. Germline V lookup: CDR1 SGHRS, CDR2 YFSETQ.

The CDR3 nucleotides are TGTGCCAGCGGAGACGAGGGGGAAGAAAAACTGTTTTTT. This codes for CASGDEGEEKLFF. The chain has TRBV5-4 and TRBJ1-4; possible D gene TRBD1, 6 bases. This CDR3 comprises 13 residues. Trimming removed 7 bases from V and 8 bases from J, with 15 bases in between. The germline gives CDR1 SGHNT, CDR2 YYREEE (reference sequence).

This clone has only a few counts. The V call is TRBV10-3, the J call TRBJ2-1, with D perhaps TRBD1 (6 bases). The V gene lost 3 bases and the J gene lost 4 bases, with 10 bases spanning the gap. The CDR3 covers 14 residues. Germline V lookup: CDR1 ENHRY, CDR2 SYGVKD. The DNA for the CDR3 is TGTGCCATCAGTGATGTGGACAGTTACAATGAGCAGTTCTTC. Encoded protein: CAISDVDSYNEQFF.

The chain links TRBV2 to TRBJ1-2, with TRBD1 matching over 7 bases. The CDR3 consists of 12 residues. CDR1 and CDR2 (germline): SNHLY, FYNNEI. The V and J ends lost 8 bases and 7 bases, in that order; junction bases with no gene match: 7. The CDR3 coding sequence is TGTGCCAGCCAAGACAGGGTGGCTGGCTACACCTTC. Amino acid sequence: CASQDRVAGYTF.

The V gene is TRBV4-1, the J gene TRBJ2-1; D is ambiguous. Trimming stripped 4 bases from V and 3 bases from J, with 16 bases between. The CDR3 is made up of 16 amino acids. Per germline, CDR1 MGHRA and CDR2 YSYEKL. CDR3 amino acids: CASSPNRRSDYNEQFF. The CDR3 DNA is TGCGCCAGCAGCCCCAATCGGCGGTCGGACTACAATGAGCAGTTCTTC.

The chain uses TRBV3-1 (or the pseudogene TRBV3-2) and TRBJ2-5, with a weak D call TRBD2 (7 bases). V gave up 7 bases and J gave up 1 base, with 16 bases separating them. Germline loops: CDR1 LGHDT, CDR2 YNNKEL (reference sequence). The CDR3 totals 15 residues. CDR3 in amino acids: CASTRGGGVQETQYF. The CDR3 region has the DNA TGTGCCAGCACGCGGGGAGGGGGGGTCCAAGAGACCCAGTACTTC.

This clone was seen a few times. The chain uses TRBV10-3 and TRBJ2-3; 10 bases are a match to TRBD2. Trimming at V came to 3 bases and at J to 2 bases, leaving 2 bases not matched to a gene. This CDR3 contains 15 residues. Germline-derived CDR1 and CDR2 are ENHRY and SYGVKD. The CDR3 reads CAISDTSGDTDTQYF. The CDR3 region has the DNA TGTGCCATCAGTGATACTAGCGGGGACACAGATACGCAGTATTTT.

With regard to this clone: A junction boundary mismatches the germline segment, possibly from a read error. The chain uses TRBV5-1 and TRBJ2-7; D assignment may be TRBD1 or TRBD2 (6 bases each). This CDR3 is built from 12 residues. Germline V lookup: CDR1 SGHRS, CDR2 YFSETQ. This CDR3 reads CASSLEGDEQYF. The DNA for the CDR3 is TGCGCCAGCAGTTTGGAGGGGGACGAGCAGTACTTC. The whole variable domain, remainder taken from reference TRBV5-1 and TRBJ2-7, is KAGVTQTPRYLIKTRGQQVTLSCSPISGHRSVSWYQQTPGQGLQFLFEYFSETQRNKGNFPGRFSGRQFSNSRSEMNVSTLELGDSALYLCASSLEGDEQYFGPGTRLTVT.

The chain is built from TRBV7-9 and TRBJ1-2, with TRBD1 matching 7 bases. The CDR3 has 15 amino acids. Looked up from germline, CDR1 is SEHNR and CDR2 is FQNEAQ (reference sequence). Trimming at V came to 3 bases and at J to 6 bases, leaving 10 bases not matched to a gene. CDR3 residues: CASSFMFEGGDGYTF. The CDR3 DNA reads TGTGCCAGCAGCTTTATGTTCGAAGGGGGCGATGGCTACACCTTC.

The chain carries TRBV3-1 (or the pseudogene TRBV3-2) and TRBJ1-2; D unresolved. This CDR3 spans 13 amino acids. V dropped 3 bases and J dropped 5 bases, with 10 bases sitting between them. Germline assignment: CDR1 LGHDT and CDR2 YNNKEL (reference sequence). CDR3 loop: CASSQGRSYGYTF. The CDR3 DNA reads as TGTGCCAGCAGCCAGGGGAGGTCTTATGGCTACACCTTC.

The chain is built from TRBV18 and TRBJ1-5, with D hard to call. CDR1 and CDR2 from the germline V gene are KGHSH and LQKENI. Trimming shortened V by 3 bases and J by 5 bases, and 8 bases separated the two germline ends. The CDR3 spans 13 residues. This chain's CDR3 is CASSPDGDQPQHF. The DNA of the CDR3 is TGTGCCAGCTCACCGGACGGGGATCAGCCCCAGCATTTT.

This clone was picked up one time. The chain employs TRBV2 and TRBJ2-5, with 8 nucleotides matching TRBD2. Unmatched junction bases numbered 13, after V lost 6 bases and J lost 4 bases. Germline V gene sequence: CDR1 SNHLY, CDR2 FYNNEI. The CDR3 is made up of 16 amino acids. In nucleotides, the CDR3 is TGTGCCAGCAGCCGCGGATTAGCGGGGCATTCAGAGACCCAGTACTTC. This sequence encodes CASSRGLAGHSETQYF.

V is TRBV27 and J is TRBJ1-1; D ambiguous. CDR1 and CDR2 from the germline V gene are MNHEY and SMNVEV (reference sequence). V was clipped by 3 bases and J by 0 bases, with 5 bases between them. The CDR3 extends over 13 amino acids. The CDR3 loop reads CASSFYLNTEAFF. In DNA, the CDR3 is TGTGCCAGCAGTTTTTATCTGAACACTGAAGCTTTCTTT.

V gene TRBV12-3 or TRBV12-4 combines with J gene TRBJ1-1, with 8 bases matching TRBD1. The CDR3 spans 13 residues. Trimming took 7 bases from V and 3 from J; bases not matched to a gene: 4. CDR3 bases: TGTGCCAGCATAAGACAGGGGCACACTGAAGCTTTCTTT. This encodes CASIRQGHTEAFF.

The gene calls are TRBV6-5 and TRBJ1-5; tentatively, D is TRBD1 (6 bases). The CDR3 contains 15 residues. V was shortened by 6 bases and J by 6 bases, with 18 bases between the two germline ends. Germline loops: CDR1 MNHEY, CDR2 SVGAGI. The CDR3 DNA sequence: TGTGCCAGCAGACCGAGGGACCGACAGGCTCAGCCCCAGCATTTT. This codes for CASRPRDRQAQPQHF.

This clone was seen just once. The rearrangement joins TRBV7-2 to TRBJ2-5; no clear D. This CDR3 has 15 amino acids. Germline loops: CDR1 SGHTA, CDR2 FQGNSA. V was pared by 5 bases and J by 5 bases, with 18 bases between. CDR3 bases: TGTGCCAGCAGCCGCCAACCCGAAGCATGGGAGACCCAGTACTTC. Amino acids: CASSRQPEAWETQYF. Looking up the rest from reference TRBV7-2 and TRBJ2-5 gives the full variable domain: GAGVSQSPSNKVTEKGKDVELRCDPISGHTALYWYRQSLGQGLEFLIYFQGNSAPDKSGLPSDRFSAERTGGSVSTLTIQRTQQEDSAVYLCASSRQPEAWETQYFGPGTRLLVL.